The source of this T cell receptor (beta chain) is a study of cytomegalovirus exposure and HLA in healthy donors. Between the trimmed V and J ends, which lost 5 bases and 3 bases, there was a span of 10 bases. Germline V gene data show CDR1 as SGHTA and CDR2 as FQGNSA. The CDR3 consists of 13 residues. The table lists this clone with a count of one. Its specificity is not known. Whole-study results and caveats: Among donors in an Asian-associated ancestry cluster, a later analysis reportedly found fewer N-insertions than the approximately 670-donor mean.

This PCR relied on a set of 60 Vbeta primers and 13 Jbeta primers. Using immunoSEQ multiplex PCR, the repertoire was profiled, and TCRdb retains in-frame clones only, with some absent. In the table there are 65,000 to 90,000 clones, 55% to 75% of which are singletons. The TCR was taken from a woman in her forties in good health and CMV-seropositive. The sample consisted of PBMCs. The rearrangement links TRBV7-2 to TRBJ1-1; D perhaps matches TRBD1 (6 bases). The CDR3 nucleotides read TGTGCCAGCAGCCTCGGACAGCACACTGAAGCTTTCTTT. Residues: CASSLGQHTEAFF.